This T cell receptor beta chain was identified in a study of tumor and adjacent non-tumor tissue in lung cancer. The library came from three nested PCR rounds adapted from ARM-PCR protocols. TCRdb fed the multiplex PCR reads into MiXCR, producing one record per CDR3 protein. The sample holds approximately 100,000 distinct CDR3 sequences, 60% to 80% seen once. Deletions cut 7 bases from V and 7 bases from J, with 22 bases between. The CDR3 totals 14 residues. CDR1 is SQVTM, CDR2 ANQGSEA, per germline. RNA was extracted from bulk tissue without any cell sorting. The source material was lung tumor tissue. The chain carries TRBV29-1 and TRBJ1-2, with D possibly TRBD1 on 6 matching bases. The receptor was isolated from a woman in her sixties or seventies with non-small cell lung cancer. The CDR3 is CSDAFGGQIAGYTF. DNA for the CDR3: TGCAGCGATGCCTTTGGGGGGCAAATTGCTGGCTACACCTTC.